These 22 T cell receptor beta chains share one sample of origin, sequenced in a study of blood T cells in healthy people across ages. The authors ran a second PCR of about 6 to 11 cycles using a sample-barcoded 5' primer and a J-beta primer mix. TCRdb used MiXCR to reprocess the 5' RACE reads, holding one entry per CDR3 protein. The table shows about 840,000 distinct CDR3 sequences, with 29% occurring only once. These data were likewise used in another study, on T cells of mothers and their children.

The sample consisted of blood. The receptors were sampled from a woman between 40 and 55 years old in good health.

This chain links TRBV6-5 with TRBJ2-2, with no clear D. This CDR3 is built from 12 residues. V lost 6 bases to trimming and J lost 6 bases, with 8 bases between them. Germline V gene sequence: CDR1 MNHEY, CDR2 SVGAGI. CDR3 bases: TGTGCCAGCAGCCGTACTCCCGGGGAGCTGTTTTTT. Translating it yields CASSRTPGELFF.

Turning to this clonotype: Germline is not matched at one junction end, which may reflect a read error. V is TRBV3-1 and J is TRBJ1-1; possibly TRBD1 for D (5 bases). The CDR3 totals 15 residues. Looked up from germline, CDR1 is LGHDT and CDR2 is YNNKEL (reference sequence). For the CDR3, the DNA is TGTGCCAGCAGGCAAGGGGAGGGCCTGGGCACTGAAGCTTTCTTT. It encodes CASRQGEGLGTEAFF. The complete variable domain, with remaining parts taken from reference TRBV3-1 and TRBJ1-1, reads DTAVSQTPKYLVTQMGNDKSIKCEQNLGHDTMYWYKQDSKKFLKIMFSYNNKELIINETVPNRFSPKSPDKAHLNLHINSLELGDSAVYFCASRQGEGLGTEAFFGQGTRLTVV.

This clonotype came up many times. The genes are TRBV7-2 and TRBJ1-2; 8 bases line up with TRBD1. Germline values: CDR1 SGHTA, CDR2 FQGNSA. Trimming cost V 5 bases and J 0 bases; bases outside gene matches: 5. This CDR3 has 15 amino acids. This chain's CDR3 is CASSPWDRPNYGYTF. CDR3 coding DNA: TGTGCCAGCAGCCCTTGGGACAGGCCTAACTATGGCTACACCTTC.

The chain combines TRBV20-1 with TRBJ2-3; 10 bases are shared with TRBD1. Germline values: CDR1 DFQATT, CDR2 SNEGSKA (reference sequence). Trimming cost V 8 bases and J 3 bases; bases outside gene matches: 5. The CDR3 extends over 13 amino acids. The CDR3 loop reads CSPGQGETDTQYF. The CDR3 DNA reads as TGCAGTCCCGGACAGGGGGAGACAGATACGCAGTATTTT.

The table lists this clonotype with a few counts. The rearrangement links TRBV20-1 to TRBJ1-5; possibly TRBD1 for D (5 bases). Trimming shortened V by 3 bases and J by 4 bases, and 16 bases separated the two germline ends. Germline CDR1 is DFQATT and CDR2 is SNEGSKA (reference sequence). The CDR3 is 15 amino acids. The CDR3 nucleotides read TGCAGTGCTAGTTGGCCCGGAGGGGCTAATCAGCCCCAGCATTTT. Translating gives CSASWPGGANQPQHF.

This chain uses TRBV20-1 with TRBJ1-2; D may be TRBD1 (6 bases). CDR3 size: 13 residues. Germline V CDR1 and CDR2: DFQATT, SNEGSKA (reference sequence). V lost 6 bases, J lost 1 base, and 12 bases lay in between. DNA for the CDR3: TGCAGTGCATTTAGGACAGTTAACTATGGCTACACCTTC. It yields the protein CSAFRTVNYGYTF.

The chain is built from TRBV12-3 or TRBV12-4 and TRBJ1-1; D is unclear. The CDR3 extends over 12 amino acids. Deletions cut 6 bases from V and 1 base from J, with 6 bases between. The CDR3 sequence is CASSGTNTEAFF. In DNA, the CDR3 is TGTGCCAGCAGCGGAACGAACACTGAAGCTTTCTTT.

This clonotype came up many times. V is TRBV24-1 and J is TRBJ2-5; TRBD1 or TRBD2 may be the D gene (5 bases each). The CDR3 has 15 amino acids. The V and J ends lost 7 bases and 4 bases respectively, with 18 bases between them. Germline V gene sequence: CDR1 KGHDR, CDR2 SFDVKD. CDR3 amino acids: CATSRGAAGLETQYF. In nucleotides, the CDR3 is TGTGCCACCAGCCGGGGAGCGGCAGGGCTAGAGACCCAGTACTTC.

In its sample, this clonotype was seen a few times. This chain links TRBV12-3 or TRBV12-4 with TRBJ1-2; D possibly corresponds to TRBD1 (5 bases). The CDR3 has 14 amino acids. Trimming took off 4 bases at V and 8 bases at J, with 17 bases between the two ends. The CDR3: CASSSQVDRLGYTF. Written as DNA, the CDR3 is TGTGCCAGCAGTTCACAGGTTGATCGCCTCGGCTACACCTTC.

About this clonotype itself: One junction end does not reproduce the germline sequence, and a read error may be involved. This chain uses TRBV11-2 with TRBJ2-7; D unclear. CDR1 and CDR2 (germline): SGHAT, FQNNGV. This CDR3 has 13 residues. The CDR3, as DNA: TGCGCCAGCAGCTTAACCCCAGACTACGAGCAGTACTTC. It codes for CASSLTPDYEQYF. The full variable domain, rest sourced from reference TRBV11-2 and TRBJ2-7, is EAGVAQSPRYKIIEKRQSVAFWCNPISGHATLYWYQQILGQGPKLLIQFQNNGVVDDSQLPKDRFSAERLKGVDSTLKIQPAKLEDSAVYLCASSLTPDYEQYFGPGTRLTVT.

This clonotype was recorded a few times. The chain links TRBV20-1 to TRBJ2-4, with 9 bases identical to TRBD1. The assigned J gene may be wrong: the sequence end matches TRBJ2-7 better. The CDR3 length is 14 residues. Germline-derived CDR1 and CDR2 are DFQATT and SNEGSKA (reference sequence). CDR3 nucleotides: TGCAGTGCTAGGAAACAGGGGGCAGCCTACGAGCAGTACTTC. Encoded protein: CSARKQGAAYEQYF.

V is TRBV20-1 and J is TRBJ2-3, with D possibly matching TRBD2 (7 bases). The CDR3 consists of 16 residues. V was trimmed by 0 bases and J by 1 base, leaving 14 bases between them. The germline CDR1 and CDR2 sequences are DFQATT and SNEGSKA (reference sequence). The CDR3 region is CSARESRGGGTDTQYF. The CDR3 nucleotides are TGCAGTGCTAGAGAGTCCAGAGGGGGGGGCACAGATACGCAGTATTTT.

This chain uses TRBV5-1 with TRBJ2-1; maybe TRBD1 (6 bases). This CDR3 has 14 residues. Looked up from germline, CDR1 is SGHRS and CDR2 is YFSETQ. The germline V and J ends were trimmed by 3 bases and 6 bases, with 13 bases remaining between them. Here the CDR3 reads CASSYGTTINEQFF. CDR3 in DNA: TGCGCCAGCAGCTATGGGACAACAATCAATGAGCAGTTCTTC.

The chain uses TRBV28 and TRBJ2-3; a possible D gene is TRBD2 (6 bases). The germline V gene has CDR1 MDHEN and CDR2 SYDVKM. This CDR3 region has 15 residues. The V end was cut by 5 bases, the J end by 1 base, with 13 bases between. This chain's CDR3 is CASSARGEGTDTQYF. CDR3 in DNA: TGTGCCAGCAGTGCCAGAGGGGAGGGCACAGATACGCAGTATTTT.

In regard to this clonotype: A much more abundant neighbour one base away suggests this may be a read error. CDR3 in amino acids: CGPTSGGADTQYF. CDR3 nucleotides: TGCGGTCCGACTAGCGGGGGGGCGGATACGCAGTATTTT. The chain uses TRBV20-1 and TRBJ2-3, with 14 bases that match TRBD2. Germline values: CDR1 DFQATT, CDR2 SNEGSKA (reference sequence). The CDR3 runs 13 residues.

The J gene is TRBJ1-1, the V gene TRBV12-3 or TRBV12-4, with a weak D call TRBD1 (5 bases). Trimming removed 8 bases at V and 2 bases at J, with 12 bases between. There are 13 residues in the CDR3. The CDR3 DNA follows: TGTGCCAGCGCTCGGGGGATAAACACTGAAGCTTTCTTT. Residues: CASARGINTEAFF.

About this clonotype: The junction does not match germline at one end; this may be a read error. V is TRBV7-9 and J is TRBJ1-4; 7 nucleotides agree with TRBD1. Per germline, CDR1 SEHNR and CDR2 FQNEAQ (reference sequence). The CDR3 runs to 14 residues. The CDR3 loop reads CASRPHRGNERLFF. The DNA of the CDR3 is TGTGCCAGCAGACCACACAGGGGTAATGAAAGACTGTTTTTT.

The chain couples TRBV29-1 to TRBJ2-1; TRBD2 matches 7 bases. In germline, CDR1 is SQVTM, CDR2 ANQGSEA. This CDR3 region has 12 residues. J was trimmed by 9 bases and V by 6 bases; bases with no gene match: 8. The CDR3 DNA reads TGCAGCGTCGGGGGGTGGGTAATTGAGCAGTTCTTC. Protein sequence: CSVGGWVIEQFF.

V usage is TRBV5-1 and J usage is TRBJ1-4; D possibly corresponds to TRBD1 (6 bases). The CDR3 runs 15 residues. Deletions cut 0 bases from V and 6 bases from J, with 12 bases between. Germline V CDR1 and CDR2: SGHRS, YFSETQ. The CDR3 sequence: CASSLVNREDEKLFF. The CDR3 DNA sequence: TGCGCCAGCAGCTTGGTAAACAGGGAAGATGAAAAACTGTTTTTT. Looking up the rest from reference TRBV5-1 and TRBJ1-4 gives the full variable domain: KAGVTQTPRYLIKTRGQQVTLSCSPISGHRSVSWYQQTPGQGLQFLFEYFSETQRNKGNFPGRFSGRQFSNSRSEMNVSTLELGDSALYLCASSLVNREDEKLFFGSGTQLSVL.

On this clonotype: A much larger clone lies one base from this, so it may be a read error. The chain is built from TRBV6-2 or TRBV6-3 and TRBJ1-1; maybe TRBD1 (5 bases). V was clipped by 4 bases and J by 5 bases, with 8 bases between them. The germline V gene encodes CDR1 MNHEY and CDR2 SVGEGT. This CDR3 is 12 amino acids long. CDR3 nucleotides: TGTGCCAGCAGTTGGGGGAAAACTGAAGCTTTCTTT. Encoded protein: CASSWGKTEAFF.

This chain joins TRBV5-1 and TRBJ1-2; 7 positions agree with TRBD1. Germline CDR1 and CDR2: SGHRS and YFSETQ. The CDR3 is made up of 13 amino acids. The trim removed 4 bases at V and 7 bases at J, leaving 7 bases unmatched. The CDR3 loop reads CASSPDRVSGYTF. The DNA for the CDR3 is TGCGCCAGCAGCCCCGACAGGGTTAGTGGCTACACCTTC.

This clonotype was observed a handful of times. The chain combines TRBV7-2 with TRBJ2-7, with TRBD1 matching over 11 bases. The CDR3 is 16 amino acids. Losses at the gene ends were 5 bases for V and 3 bases for J; bases not matched to a gene: 9. From germline, CDR1 is SGHTA and CDR2 FQGNSA. This CDR3 reads CASSSFIGTGGYEQYF. Written as DNA, the CDR3 is TGTGCCAGCAGCAGTTTTATCGGGACAGGGGGCTACGAGCAGTACTTC.